This TCR beta chain emerged from a study of breast tumors, draining lymph nodes, adjacent tissues. The lymph nodes were axillary draining lymph nodes from breast cancer patients. TCRdb called the multiplex PCR reads again in MiXCR, with one record for every CDR3 protein. The repertoire holds about 110,000 distinct CDR3 sequences, with more than 30% as singletons. This clonotype was counted at least ten times. The TCR was taken from a female donor with breast cancer. Some clones in this sample may be carry-over from other donors' samples. Sequencing was done on a sample of axillary lymph node tissue.

CDR3 DNA sequence: TGCGCCAGCATTGTGGGCCTCGCCCCTGGGGCCAACGTCCTGACTTTC. It encodes CASIVGLAPGANVLTF. This chain uses TRBV5-1 with TRBJ2-6; D gene unclear. This CDR3 spans 16 amino acids. Trimming cost V 6 bases and J 2 bases, with 15 bases left between them. CDR1 and CDR2 (germline): SGHRS, YFSETQ.